This T cell receptor (beta chain) was captured in a study of beta chain features in type 1 diabetes. Via CD45RO/CCR7/CD25/CD127/CD95/CD27, cells of the CD4+ naive, central memory, regulatory and stem cell-like memory subsets were sorted. Trimming pared 0 bases from V and 5 bases from J, leaving 4 bases between. Looked up from germline, CDR1 is MNHEY and CDR2 is SVGAGI. The CDR3 covers 12 residues. This clone was found a few times. Its antigen is still unknown. Other DNA sequences in this specimen translate into the identical CDR3. The whole isolated RNA underwent reverse transcription, so sequencing captured expressed TCRB transcripts. Here immunoSEQ multiplex PCR was the method, and the copy in TCRdb shows in-frame clones only, minus some. The sample consists of almost 350,000 clones, 7.5% to 9% of them appearing once. Overall study results and limits: Across all four CD4+ subsets, people with type 1 diabetes showed modestly shorter TCRB CDR3s. Patients showed naive, central memory and Treg TCRB repertoires that appeared more similar than those of healthy donors.

This clonotype was obtained from a woman in her late teens or twenties in good health. What was sequenced was central memory CD4+ T cells from blood. The rearrangement links TRBV6-5 to TRBJ2-5; no definite D call. The DNA for the CDR3 is TGTGCCAGCAGTTACTCCGGTGAGACCCAGTACTTC. It yields the protein CASSYSGETQYF.